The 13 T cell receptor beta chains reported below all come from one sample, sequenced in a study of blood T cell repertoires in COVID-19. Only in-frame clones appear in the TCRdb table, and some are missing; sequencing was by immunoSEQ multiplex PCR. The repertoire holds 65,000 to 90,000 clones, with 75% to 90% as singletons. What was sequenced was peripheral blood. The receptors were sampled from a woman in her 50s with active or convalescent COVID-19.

CDR3 amino acids: CASSQGRAAYNEQFF. Written as DNA, the CDR3 is TGTGCCAGCAGCCAAGGGAGGGCAGCCTACAATGAGCAGTTCTTC. The chain couples TRBV4-2 to TRBJ2-1; D might be TRBD2 (6 bases). From germline, CDR1 is LGHNA and CDR2 YNFKEQ. Deletions cut 1 base from V and 2 bases from J, with 9 bases between. There are 15 residues in the CDR3.

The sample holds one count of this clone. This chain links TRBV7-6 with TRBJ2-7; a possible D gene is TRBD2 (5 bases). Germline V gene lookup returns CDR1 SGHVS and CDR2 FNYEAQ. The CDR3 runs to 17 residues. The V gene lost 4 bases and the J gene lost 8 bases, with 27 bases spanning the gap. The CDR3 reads CASSSPFRERTPFKQYF. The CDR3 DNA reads TGTGCCAGCAGCTCCCCCTTTAGGGAGCGGACCCCTTTTAAGCAGTACTTC.

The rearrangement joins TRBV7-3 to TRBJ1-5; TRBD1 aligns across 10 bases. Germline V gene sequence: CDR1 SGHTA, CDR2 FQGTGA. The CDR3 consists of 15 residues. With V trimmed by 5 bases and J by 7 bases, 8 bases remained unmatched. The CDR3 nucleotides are TGTGCCAGCAGCCCGACAGGGGGCAAAGGACAGCCCCAGCATTTT. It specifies CASSPTGGKGQPQHF.

CDR3 region: CSVAGSRVTEAFF. The CDR3 nucleotides read TGCAGCGTAGCAGGGTCCAGAGTCACTGAAGCTTTCTTT. This chain links TRBV29-1 with TRBJ1-1, with D possibly matching TRBD1 (5 bases). Germline assignment: CDR1 SQVTM and CDR2 ANQGSEA. Trimming shortened V by 6 bases and J by 4 bases, and 15 bases separated the two germline ends. This CDR3 has 13 residues.

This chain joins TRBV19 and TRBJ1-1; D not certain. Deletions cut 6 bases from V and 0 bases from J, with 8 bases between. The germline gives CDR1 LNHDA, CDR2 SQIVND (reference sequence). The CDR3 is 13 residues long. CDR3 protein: CASSTQVNTEAFF. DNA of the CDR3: TGTGCCAGTAGCACGCAGGTGAACACTGAAGCTTTCTTT.

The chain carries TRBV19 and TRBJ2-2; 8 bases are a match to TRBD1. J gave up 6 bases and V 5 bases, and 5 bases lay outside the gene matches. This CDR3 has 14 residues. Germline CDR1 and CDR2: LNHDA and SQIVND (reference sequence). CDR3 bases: TGTGCCAGTAGTCTCATACAGGGGGCCGGGGAGCTGTTTTTT. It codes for CASSLIQGAGELFF.

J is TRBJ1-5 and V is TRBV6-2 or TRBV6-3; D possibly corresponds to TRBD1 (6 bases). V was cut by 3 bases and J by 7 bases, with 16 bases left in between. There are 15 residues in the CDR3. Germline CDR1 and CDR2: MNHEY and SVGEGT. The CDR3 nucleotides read TGTGCCAGCAGTTATGCGGGGGGGGCTGGACAGCCCCAGCATTTT. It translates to CASSYAGGAGQPQHF.

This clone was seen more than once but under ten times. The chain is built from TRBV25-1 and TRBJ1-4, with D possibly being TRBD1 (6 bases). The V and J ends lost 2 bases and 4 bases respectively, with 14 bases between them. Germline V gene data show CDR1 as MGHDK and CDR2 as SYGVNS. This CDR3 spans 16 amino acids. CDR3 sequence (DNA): TGTGCCAGCAGTGAAGGAACAGGGCTGGGTAATGAAAAACTGTTTTTT. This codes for CASSEGTGLGNEKLFF.

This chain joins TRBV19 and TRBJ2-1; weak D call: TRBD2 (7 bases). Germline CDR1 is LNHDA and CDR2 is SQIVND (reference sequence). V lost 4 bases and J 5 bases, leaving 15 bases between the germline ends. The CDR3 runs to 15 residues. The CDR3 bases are TGTGCCAGTAGTACCAACGGGGGGCCAAACAATGAGCAGTTCTTC. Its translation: CASSTNGGPNNEQFF.

Written as DNA, the CDR3 is TGTGCCAGCAGCTTAGAATACTCGGGGGGGGGCACAGATACGCAGTATTTT. Amino acid sequence: CASSLEYSGGGTDTQYF. The chain links TRBV7-2 to TRBJ2-3, with 8 positions matching TRBD2. Germline CDR1 reads SGHTA; CDR2 reads FQGNSA. J was trimmed by 1 base and V by 1 base; bases with no gene match: 7. The CDR3 runs 17 residues.

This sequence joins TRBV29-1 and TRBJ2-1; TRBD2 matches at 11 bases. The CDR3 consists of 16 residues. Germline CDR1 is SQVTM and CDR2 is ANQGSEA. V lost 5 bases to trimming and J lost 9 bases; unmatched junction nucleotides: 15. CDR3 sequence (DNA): TGCAGCGTTAGACGAAAACTAGCGGGGGCCCAGGGTGAGCAGTTCTTC. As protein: CSVRRKLAGAQGEQFF.

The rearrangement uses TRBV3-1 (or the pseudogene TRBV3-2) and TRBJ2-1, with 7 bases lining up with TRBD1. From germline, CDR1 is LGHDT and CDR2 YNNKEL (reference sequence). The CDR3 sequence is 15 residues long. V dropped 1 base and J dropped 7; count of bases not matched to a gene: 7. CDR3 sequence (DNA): TGTGCCAGCAGCCAAGGAGGGGGCGCGAGGAATGAGCAGTTCTTC. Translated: CASSQGGGARNEQFF.

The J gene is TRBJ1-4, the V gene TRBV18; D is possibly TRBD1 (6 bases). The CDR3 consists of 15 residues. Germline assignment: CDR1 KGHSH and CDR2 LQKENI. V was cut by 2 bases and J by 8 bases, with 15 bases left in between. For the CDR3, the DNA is TGTGCCAGCTCACCAATTATGGGGGCAGTGGAAAAACTGTTTTTT. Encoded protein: CASSPIMGAVEKLFF.